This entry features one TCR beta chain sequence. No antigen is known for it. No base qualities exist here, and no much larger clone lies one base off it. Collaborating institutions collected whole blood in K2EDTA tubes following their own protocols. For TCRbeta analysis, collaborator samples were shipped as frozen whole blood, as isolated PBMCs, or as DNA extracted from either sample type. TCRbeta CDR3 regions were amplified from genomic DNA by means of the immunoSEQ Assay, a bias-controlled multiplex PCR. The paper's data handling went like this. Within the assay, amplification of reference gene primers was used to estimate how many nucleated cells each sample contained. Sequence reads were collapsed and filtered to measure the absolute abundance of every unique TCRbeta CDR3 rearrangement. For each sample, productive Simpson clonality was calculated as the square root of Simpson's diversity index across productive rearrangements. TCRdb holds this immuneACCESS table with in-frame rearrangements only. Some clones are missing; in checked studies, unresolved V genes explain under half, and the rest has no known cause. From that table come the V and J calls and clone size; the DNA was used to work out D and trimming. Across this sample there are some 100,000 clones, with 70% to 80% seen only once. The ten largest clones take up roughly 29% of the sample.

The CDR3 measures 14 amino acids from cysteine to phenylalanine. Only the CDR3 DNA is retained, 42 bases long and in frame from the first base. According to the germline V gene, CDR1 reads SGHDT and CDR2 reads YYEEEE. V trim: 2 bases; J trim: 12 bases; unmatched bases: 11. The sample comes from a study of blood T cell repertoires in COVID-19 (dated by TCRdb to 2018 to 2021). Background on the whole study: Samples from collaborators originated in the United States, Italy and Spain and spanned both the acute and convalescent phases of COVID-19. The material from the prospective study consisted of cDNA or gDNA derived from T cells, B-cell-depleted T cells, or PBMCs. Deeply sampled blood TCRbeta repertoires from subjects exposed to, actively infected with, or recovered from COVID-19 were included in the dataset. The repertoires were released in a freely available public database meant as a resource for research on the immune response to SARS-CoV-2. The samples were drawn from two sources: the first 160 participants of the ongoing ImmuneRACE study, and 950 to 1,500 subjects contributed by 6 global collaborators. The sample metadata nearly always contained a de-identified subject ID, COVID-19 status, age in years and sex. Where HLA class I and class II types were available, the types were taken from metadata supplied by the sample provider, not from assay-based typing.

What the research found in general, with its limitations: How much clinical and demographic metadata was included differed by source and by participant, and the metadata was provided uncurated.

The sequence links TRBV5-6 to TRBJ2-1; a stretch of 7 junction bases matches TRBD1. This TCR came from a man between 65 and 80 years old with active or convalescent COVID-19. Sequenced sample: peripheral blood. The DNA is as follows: TGTGCCAGCAGCTTAATCCGGGACAGTGGTTGGCAGTTCTTC. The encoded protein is CASSLIRDSGWQFF.